This T cell receptor (beta chain) was captured by sequencing in a study of OX40 agonist ivuxolimab in advanced cancers. Study background: Treatment of patients was with ivuxolimab, an agonistic anti-OX40 (CD134) antibody. Notes on the study in general: In the 0.1-3.0 mg/kg groups, partial responders showed among the lowest expansion.

Points on this clone: Its matching antigen is unknown.

Assay: immunoSEQ multiplex PCR; the TCRdb copy retains only in-frame clones and omits some. The sample records around 60,000 clones, about 82% being singletons. V was trimmed by 6 bases and J by 1 base, leaving 12 bases between them. CDR1 and CDR2 (germline): LNHDA, SQIVND (reference sequence). The CDR3 length is 14 residues. Drawing of blood for sampling happened at baseline, at cycle 4 day 1, and at cycle 7 day 1. The material was CD4+ or CD8+ T cells sorted from blood, obtained in a trial of the OX40 agonist ivuxolimab. The chain employs TRBV19 and TRBJ2-5; a weak D match, TRBD1 (7 bases). This clonotype was sampled from an adult with an advanced solid tumor such as melanoma, head and neck, liver or kidney cancer. DNA for the CDR3: TGTGCCAGTAGGGAGGGGGCCCTCCAAGAGACCCAGTACTTC. It encodes CASREGALQETQYF.